This T cell receptor beta chain is from a study of T-cell memory formation after mild COVID-19. Findings of the study overall: For second-wave clones that peaked at day 37, SARS-CoV-2 specificity went unverified. The main location of contracting CD4+ clones was CM and EM, and that of contracting CD8+ clones was EMRA. Pre-infection memory harbored some responding clones, suggesting cross-reactive memory joined. Later expanders leaned CD4+, whereas day 15 to 85 contracting clones were balanced CD4/CD8.

About this clonotype: Its antigen is unidentified.

The ends lost 7 bases at V and 4 bases at J; junction bases unmatched: 8. The CDR3 runs 15 residues. CDR1 KGHDR and CDR2 SFDVKD come from the germline V gene. TCRdb independently ran MiXCR on the 5' RACE reads; one entry per CDR3 protein. The sample comprises 120,000 to 150,000 distinct CDR3 sequences, over 15% of which are singletons, and about 2% rests with the top ten. The source is an adult woman who had mild COVID-19 (a few samples of this study predate the infection). Cell type and time point are not known. Sample: PBMCs or a T cell subset sorted from them (not recorded which). This chain joins TRBV24-1 and TRBJ1-3; 8 bases fit TRBD1. CDR3 DNA sequence: TGTGCCACCAGCCCCGCGGGGACAGGAGGAAACACCATATATTTT. This translates into CATSPAGTGGNTIYF.